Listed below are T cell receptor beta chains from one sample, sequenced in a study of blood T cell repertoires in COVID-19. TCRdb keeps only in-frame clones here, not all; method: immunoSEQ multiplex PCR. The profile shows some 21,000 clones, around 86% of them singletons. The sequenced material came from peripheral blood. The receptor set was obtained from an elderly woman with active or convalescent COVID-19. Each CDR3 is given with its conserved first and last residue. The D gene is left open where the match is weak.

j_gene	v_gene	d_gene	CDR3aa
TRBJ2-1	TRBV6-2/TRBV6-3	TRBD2	CASSPPGGEQFF
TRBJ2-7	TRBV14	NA	CASSQVRGNEQYF
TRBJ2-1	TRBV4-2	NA	CASSQGSGTPNHNEQFF
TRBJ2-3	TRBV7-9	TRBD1	CASSVRQGAYDTQYF
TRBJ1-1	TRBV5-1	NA	CASSLLGQDTEAFF
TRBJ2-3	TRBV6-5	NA	CAGSRADASTDTQYF
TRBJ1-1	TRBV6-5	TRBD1	CASSYVSTGRNTEAFF
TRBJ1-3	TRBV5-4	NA	CASSQKQDSGNTIYF
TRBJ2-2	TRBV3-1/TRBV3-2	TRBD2	CASSQRIGLAGAGELFF
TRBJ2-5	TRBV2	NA	CASSEAPGQTPETQYF
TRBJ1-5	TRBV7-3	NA	CASSSDDRRNNQPQHF
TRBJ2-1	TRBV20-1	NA	CSASMGEERNEQFF
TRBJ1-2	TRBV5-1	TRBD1	CASGLGGAGYGYTF
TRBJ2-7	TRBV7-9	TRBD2	CASSLTGTSGADRYEQYF
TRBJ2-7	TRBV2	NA	CASSNGLFYEQYF
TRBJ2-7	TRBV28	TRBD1	CASSWIFNRGASSYEQYF
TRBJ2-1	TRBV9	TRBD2	CASSVAATSGLNEQFF
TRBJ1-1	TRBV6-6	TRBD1	CASSHQRTGLNTEAFF
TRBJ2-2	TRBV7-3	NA	CASSLTFDQKLFF
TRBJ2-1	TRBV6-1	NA	CASSAYGQSSYNEQFF
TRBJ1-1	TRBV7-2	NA	CASSRTVRATEAFF
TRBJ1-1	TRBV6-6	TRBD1	CASSRPETGEVDGAFF
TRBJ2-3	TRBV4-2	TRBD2	CASSQALAGVGADTQYF
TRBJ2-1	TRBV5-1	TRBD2	CASSLEGRGGDMRQFF
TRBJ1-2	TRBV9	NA	CASSVDSGAHLSGYTF
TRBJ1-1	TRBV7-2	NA	CASSLMSRGVNTEAFF
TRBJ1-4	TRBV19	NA	CASSGRDLLYEKLFF
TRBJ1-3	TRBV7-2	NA	CASSLGSGNSGNTIYF
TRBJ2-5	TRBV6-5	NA	CASKVQGLQETQYF
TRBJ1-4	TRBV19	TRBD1	CARRGRATNEKLFF
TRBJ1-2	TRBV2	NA	CASSQTFGYTF
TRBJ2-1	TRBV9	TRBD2	CASSVAPRREWNNEQFF
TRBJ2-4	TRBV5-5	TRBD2	CASSPTSGAKNIQYF
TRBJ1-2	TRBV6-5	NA	CASRDMGRQGGYTF
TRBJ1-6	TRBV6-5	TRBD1	CASNPRTGNSPLHF
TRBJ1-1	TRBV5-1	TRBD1	CASSQGARTEAFF
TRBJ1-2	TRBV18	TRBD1	CASSPRQGAQYGYTF
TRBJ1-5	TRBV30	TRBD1	CAWSRGGARQPQHF
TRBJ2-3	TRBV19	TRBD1	CASTRQGFSTDTQYF
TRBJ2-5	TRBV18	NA	CASSRMTQETQYF
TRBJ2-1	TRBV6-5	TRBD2	CASSYASGIPDREQFF
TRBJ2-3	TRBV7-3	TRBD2	CASSLGLAGDTQYF
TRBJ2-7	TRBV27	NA	CASSLQGPPYEQYF
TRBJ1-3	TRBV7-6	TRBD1	CASSLVRLTGAGNTIYF
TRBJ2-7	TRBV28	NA	CASRAQQGSSYEQYF
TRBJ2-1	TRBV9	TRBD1	CASSPQGEGYNEQFF